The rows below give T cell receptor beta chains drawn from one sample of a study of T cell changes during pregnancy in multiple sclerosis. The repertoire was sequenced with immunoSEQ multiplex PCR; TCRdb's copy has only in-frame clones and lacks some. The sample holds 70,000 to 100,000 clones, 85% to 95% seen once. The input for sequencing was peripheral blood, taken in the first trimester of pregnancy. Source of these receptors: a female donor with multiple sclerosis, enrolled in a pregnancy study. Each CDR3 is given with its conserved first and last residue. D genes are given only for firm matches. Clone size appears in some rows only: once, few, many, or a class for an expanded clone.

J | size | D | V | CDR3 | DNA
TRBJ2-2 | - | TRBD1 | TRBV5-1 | CASSTGTGNTGELFF | TGCGCCAGCAGCACCGGGACAGGGAACACCGGGGAGCTGTTTTTT
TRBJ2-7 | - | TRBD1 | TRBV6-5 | CASSYEGTGAYEQYF | TGTGCCAGCAGTTACGAGGGGACAGGGGCTTACGAGCAGTACTTC
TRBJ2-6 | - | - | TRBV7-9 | CASSSTEGAGANVLTF | TGTGCCAGCAGCTCAACCGAGGGGGCTGGGGCCAACGTCCTGACTTTC
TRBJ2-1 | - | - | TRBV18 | CASSPPPWQDSYNEQFF | TGTGCCAGCTCACCACCCCCTTGGCAGGACTCCTACAATGAGCAGTTCTTC
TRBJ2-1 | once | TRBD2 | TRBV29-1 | CSVPTTQWTSGGLNEQFF | TGCAGCGTTCCCACCACCCAATGGACTAGCGGGGGGCTAAATGAGCAGTTCTTC
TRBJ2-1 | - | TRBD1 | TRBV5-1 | CASSWDRGLGNEQFF | TGCGCCAGCAGCTGGGACAGGGGGCTCGGGAATGAGCAGTTCTTC
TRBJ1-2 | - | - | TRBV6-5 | CASSYDPRGYGYTF | TGTGCCAGCAGTTATGACCCACGGGGCTATGGCTACACCTTC
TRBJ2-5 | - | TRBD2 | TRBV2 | CASSVPSGRETQYF | TGTGCCAGCAGTGTCCCTAGCGGGAGAGAGACCCAGTACTTC
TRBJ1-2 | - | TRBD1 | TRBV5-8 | CASSLGQGIYGYTF | TGTGCCAGCAGCTTGGGACAGGGGATTTACGGCTACACCTTC
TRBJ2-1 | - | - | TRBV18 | CASSPEQSSYNEQFF | TGTGCCAGCTCACCAGAACAGAGTTCCTACAATGAGCAGTTCTTC
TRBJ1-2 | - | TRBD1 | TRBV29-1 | CSALSDRDYGYTF | TGCAGCGCTCTTTCGGACAGGGACTATGGCTACACCTTC
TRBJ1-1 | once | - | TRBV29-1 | CSGRGSNRSTEAFF | TGCAGCGGTCGAGGGTCAAATAGGAGCACTGAAGCTTTCTTT
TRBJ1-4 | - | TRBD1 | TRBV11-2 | CASSPGTGYEKLFF | TGTGCCAGCAGCCCCGGGACAGGGTACGAAAAACTGTTTTTT
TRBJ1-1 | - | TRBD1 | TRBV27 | CASSLSSQGASNTEAFF | TGTGCCAGCAGTTTATCGTCCCAGGGGGCCTCGAACACTGAAGCTTTCTTT
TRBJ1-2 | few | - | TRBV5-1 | CASSLDSHGYTF | TGCGCCAGCAGCTTGGACAGCCATGGCTACACCTTC
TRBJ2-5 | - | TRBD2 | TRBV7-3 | CASSLDPRASGQETQYF | TGTGCCAGCAGCTTAGACCCCCGGGCTAGCGGGCAAGAGACCCAGTACTTC
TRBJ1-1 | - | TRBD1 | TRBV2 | CASSGDSGAQAFF | TGTGCCAGCAGTGGGGACAGCGGCGCCCAGGCTTTCTTT
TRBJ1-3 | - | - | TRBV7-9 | CASSLVGAGAGNTIYF | TGTGCCAGCAGCTTAGTTGGGGCAGGGGCTGGAAACACCATATATTTT
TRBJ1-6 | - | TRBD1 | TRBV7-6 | CASSLAGGNNSPLHF | TGTGCCAGCAGCTTGGCAGGGGGTAACAATTCACCCCTCCACTTT
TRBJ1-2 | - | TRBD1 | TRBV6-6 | CASSAPGTANYGYTF | TGTGCCAGCAGCGCACCCGGGACAGCTAACTATGGCTACACCTTC
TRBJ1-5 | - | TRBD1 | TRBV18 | CASSLTGTDNQPQHF | TGTGCCAGCTCACTTACCGGGACAGATAATCAGCCCCAGCATTTT
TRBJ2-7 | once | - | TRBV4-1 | CASSPDSSYEQYF | TGCGCCAGCAGCCCCGACAGCTCCTACGAGCAGTACTTC
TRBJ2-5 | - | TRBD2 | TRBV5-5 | CASSLELAGGRETQYF | TGTGCCAGCAGCTTGGAGCTAGCGGGGGGACGAGAGACCCAGTACTTC
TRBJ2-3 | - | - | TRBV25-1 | CASSDYQDSTDTQYF | TGTGCCAGCAGTGACTACCAGGATAGCACAGATACGCAGTATTTT
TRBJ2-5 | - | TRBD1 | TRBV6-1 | CASSVRTGTEQETQYF | TGTGCCAGCAGTGTTCGAACCGGGACAGAGCAAGAGACCCAGTACTTC
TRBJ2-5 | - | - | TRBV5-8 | CASSPQRGAATQYF | TGTGCCAGCAGCCCCCAACGGGGGGCTGCGACCCAGTACTTC
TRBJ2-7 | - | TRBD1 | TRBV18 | CASSTDRGGEQYF | TGTGCCAGCTCAACAGACAGGGGAGGCGAGCAGTACTTC
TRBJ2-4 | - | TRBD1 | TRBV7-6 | CASSSLEQGLAKNIQYF | TGTGCCAGCAGCTCATTGGAACAGGGGCTAGCCAAAAACATTCAGTACTTC
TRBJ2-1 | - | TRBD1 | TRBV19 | CATSGTVYNEQFF | TGTGCCACCTCCGGGACAGTCTACAATGAGCAGTTCTTC
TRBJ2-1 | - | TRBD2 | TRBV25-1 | CASSGSSGAYNEQFF | TGTGCCAGCAGCGGGTCTAGCGGGGCATACAATGAGCAGTTCTTC
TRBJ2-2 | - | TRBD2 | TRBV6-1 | CASSEFFVGLAGGNTGELFF | TGTGCCAGCAGTGAATTCTTCGTGGGACTAGCGGGGGGGAACACCGGGGAGCTGTTTTTT
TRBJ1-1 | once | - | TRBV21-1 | CASSKALWAGLNTEAFF | TGTGCCAGCAGCAAAGCGCTTTGGGCAGGGTTGAACACTGAAGCTTTCTTT
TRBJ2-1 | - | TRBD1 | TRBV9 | CASSGRDSGYNEQFF | TGTGCCAGCAGCGGACGGGACAGCGGATACAATGAGCAGTTCTTC
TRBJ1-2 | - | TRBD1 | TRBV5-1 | CASSAGQGPNYGYTF | TGCGCCAGCAGCGCAGGACAGGGCCCTAACTATGGCTACACCTTC
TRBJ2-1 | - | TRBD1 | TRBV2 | CASRTGTGGNEQFF | TGTGCCAGCAGGACGGGGACAGGGGGCAATGAGCAGTTCTTC
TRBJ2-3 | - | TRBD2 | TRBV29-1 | CSVAVRLAGDTDTQYF | TGCAGCGTTGCCGTTCGACTAGCGGGGGACACAGATACGCAGTATTTT
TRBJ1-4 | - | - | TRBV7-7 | CASSLGGDNEKLFF | TGTGCTAGCAGCTTAGGGGGGGACAATGAAAAACTGTTTTTT
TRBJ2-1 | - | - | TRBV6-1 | CASSPRGNSYNEQFF | TGTGCCAGCAGCCCTAGGGGTAACTCCTACAATGAGCAGTTCTTC
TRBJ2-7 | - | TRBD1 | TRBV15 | CATSSGQGSYEQYF | TGTGCCACCAGCAGCGGACAGGGCTCCTACGAGCAGTACTTC
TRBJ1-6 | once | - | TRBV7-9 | CASSYVRFGTHNSPLHF | TGTGCCAGCAGCTACGTTCGGTTCGGGACACATAATTCACCCCTCCACTTT
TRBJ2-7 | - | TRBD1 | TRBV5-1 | CASSFGDRGPEQYF | TGCGCCAGCAGCTTTGGGGACAGGGGGCCCGAGCAGTACTTC
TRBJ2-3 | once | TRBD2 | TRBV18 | CASSPTSGGADTQYF | TGTGCCAGCTCACCGACTAGCGGGGGGGCGGATACGCAGTATTTT
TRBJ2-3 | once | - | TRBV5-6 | CASSLSTDTQYF | TGTGCCAGCAGCCTCAGTACAGATACGCAGTATTTT
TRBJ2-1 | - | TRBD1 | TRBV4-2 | CASSQGTGQGYNEQFF | TGTGCCAGCAGCCAGGGAACGGGACAGGGGTACAATGAGCAGTTCTTC
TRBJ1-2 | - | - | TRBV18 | CASSPLGGEGYTF | TGTGCCAGCTCACCTCTAGGGGGGGAAGGCTACACCTTC
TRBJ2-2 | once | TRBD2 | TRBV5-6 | CASSLLAGGRTGELFF | TGTGCCAGCAGCTTGTTGGCGGGGGGGCGAACCGGGGAGCTGTTTTTT
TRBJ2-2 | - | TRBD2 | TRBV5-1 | CASEGGGITGELFF | TGCGCCAGCGAGGGCGGGGGAATCACCGGGGAGCTGTTTTTT
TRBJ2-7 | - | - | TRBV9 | CASSVASHPPYEQYF | TGTGCCAGCAGCGTAGCTTCACACCCTCCCTACGAGCAGTACTTC
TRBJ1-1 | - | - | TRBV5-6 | CASSLGEGLYTEAFF | TGTGCCAGCAGCTTAGGGGAGGGTCTGTACACTGAAGCTTTCTTT
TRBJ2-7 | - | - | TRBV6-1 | CATITPGGYVEQYF | TGTGCCACTATAACCCCGGGCGGGTACGTCGAGCAGTACTTC
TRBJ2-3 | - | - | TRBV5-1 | CASSKFGGLSTDTQYF | TGCGCCAGCAGCAAGTTCGGCGGACTGAGCACAGATACGCAGTATTTT
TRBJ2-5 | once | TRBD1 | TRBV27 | CASSLQGAEGETQYF | TGTGCCAGCAGTTTACAGGGGGCCGAGGGGGAGACCCAGTACTTC
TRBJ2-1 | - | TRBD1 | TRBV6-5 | CASRPGQVQDEQFF | TGTGCCAGCAGACCCGGACAGGTACAGGATGAGCAGTTCTTC
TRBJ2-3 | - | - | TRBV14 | CASSQDLGGWSTDTQYF | TGTGCCAGCAGCCAAGATTTGGGGGGATGGAGCACAGATACGCAGTATTTT
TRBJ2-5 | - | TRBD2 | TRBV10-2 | CASKLAGEGTQYF | TGCGCCAGCAAACTAGCGGGGGAAGGGACCCAGTACTTC
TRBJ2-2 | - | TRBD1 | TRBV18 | CASSTGGNTGELFF | TGTGCCAGCTCGACAGGGGGCAATACCGGGGAGCTGTTTTTT
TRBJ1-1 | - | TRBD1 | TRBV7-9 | CASSTLTGGYDTEAFF | TGTGCCAGCAGCACCCTCACAGGGGGCTATGATACTGAAGCTTTCTTT
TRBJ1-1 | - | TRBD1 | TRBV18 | CASSPQGAITEAFF | TGTGCCAGCTCACCACAGGGGGCGATCACTGAAGCTTTCTTT
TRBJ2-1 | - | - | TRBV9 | CASSALGGIESYNEQFF | TGTGCCAGCAGCGCCCTGGGGGGTATAGAATCCTACAATGAGCAGTTCTTC